This is a list of T cell receptor beta chains from one sample in a study of T cell responses to AZD1222 COVID-19 vaccine. The data were produced by immunoSEQ multiplex PCR, yet TCRdb's version contains in-frame clones alone and is incomplete. The table records tens of thousands of clones, less than 90% of them present only once. The sequences come from peripheral blood, collected on day 0 of AZD1222 vaccination. These receptors all come from an adult in good health. CDR3s include the opening cysteine and the closing phenylalanine or tryptophan. The D gene is left open where the match is weak. The listing skips clone size in some rows; elsewhere it reads once, few, many or a size class.

clone_size: .
j_call: TRBJ2-7
v_call: TRBV5-8
d_call: .
cdr3_aa: CASSLLYYEQYF
cdr3_nt: TGTGCCAGCAGCTTGCTATACTACGAGCAGTACTTC

clone_size: .
j_call: TRBJ1-2
v_call: TRBV7-9
d_call: .
cdr3_aa: CASSLARVFGYTF
cdr3_nt: TGTGCCAGCAGCTTAGCGAGGGTATTCGGCTACACCTTC

clone_size: once
j_call: TRBJ2-5
v_call: TRBV7-9
d_call: .
cdr3_aa: CASSPGTQYQETQYF
cdr3_nt: TGTGCCAGCAGCCCCGGGACTCAGTACCAAGAGACCCAGTACTTC

clone_size: .
j_call: TRBJ1-4
v_call: TRBV5-8
d_call: .
cdr3_aa: CASGPRLRGGEKLFF
cdr3_nt: TGTGCCAGCGGACCCCGGCTTAGGGGAGGTGAAAAACTGTTTTTT

clone_size: .
j_call: TRBJ2-2
v_call: TRBV15
d_call: TRBD2
cdr3_aa: CATSARLARATGELFF
cdr3_nt: TGTGCCACCAGCGCCCGACTAGCCCGAGCCACCGGGGAGCTGTTTTTT

clone_size: .
j_call: TRBJ2-3
v_call: TRBV7-9
d_call: TRBD2
cdr3_aa: CASSGKGTSYTDTQYF
cdr3_nt: TGTGCCAGCAGCGGTAAGGGGACTAGCTACACAGATACGCAGTATTTT

clone_size: .
j_call: TRBJ1-1
v_call: TRBV18
d_call: .
cdr3_aa: CASSPTANTEAFF
cdr3_nt: TGTGCCAGCTCACCGACAGCGAACACTGAAGCTTTCTTT

clone_size: .
j_call: TRBJ2-7
v_call: TRBV11-2
d_call: .
cdr3_aa: CASIGLSTYEQYF
cdr3_nt: TGTGCCAGCATCGGGCTATCCACCTACGAGCAGTACTTC

clone_size: .
j_call: TRBJ1-5
v_call: TRBV6-5
d_call: .
cdr3_aa: CASSLTSFDQPQHF
cdr3_nt: TGTGCCAGCAGTCTTACATCTTTCGATCAGCCCCAGCATTTT

clone_size: once
j_call: TRBJ1-2
v_call: TRBV4-2
d_call: TRBD1
cdr3_aa: CASSHRTGDYGYTF
cdr3_nt: TGTGCCAGCAGCCACCGGACAGGCGACTATGGCTACACCTTC

clone_size: .
j_call: TRBJ1-2
v_call: TRBV14
d_call: .
cdr3_aa: CASSQVPGTGYTF
cdr3_nt: TGTGCCAGCAGCCAAGTCCCGGGGACGGGCTACACCTTC

clone_size: .
j_call: TRBJ2-3
v_call: TRBV11-3
d_call: TRBD2
cdr3_aa: CASSTSGSTDTQYF
cdr3_nt: TGTGCCAGCAGCACTAGCGGAAGCACAGATACGCAGTATTTT

clone_size: once
j_call: TRBJ2-1
v_call: TRBV24-1
d_call: .
cdr3_aa: CATLPGPHSYNEQFF
cdr3_nt: TGTGCCACCTTACCGGGACCCCACTCCTACAATGAGCAGTTCTTC

clone_size: .
j_call: TRBJ1-3
v_call: TRBV6-5
d_call: .
cdr3_aa: CASSYSGTTGNTIYF
cdr3_nt: TGTGCCAGCAGTTACTCAGGGACCACTGGAAACACCATATATTTT

clone_size: .
j_call: TRBJ1-4
v_call: TRBV27
d_call: .
cdr3_aa: CASSLSTNEKLFF
cdr3_nt: TGTGCCAGCAGTTTATCGACTAATGAAAAACTGTTTTTT

clone_size: .
j_call: TRBJ1-1
v_call: TRBV3-1/TRBV3-2
d_call: TRBD1
cdr3_aa: CASSQADSTGGGKAFF
cdr3_nt: TGTGCCAGCAGCCAAGCAGATTCGACAGGGGGTGGAAAAGCTTTCTTT

clone_size: many
j_call: TRBJ2-7
v_call: TRBV4-3
d_call: .
cdr3_aa: CASSQEEGDTTYEQYF
cdr3_nt: TGCGCCAGCAGCCAAGAGGAGGGGGACACCACCTACGAGCAGTACTTC

clone_size: .
j_call: TRBJ2-1
v_call: TRBV6-2/TRBV6-3
d_call: TRBD2
cdr3_aa: CASSLAGLALYNEQFF
cdr3_nt: TGTGCCAGCAGTTTGGCGGGACTAGCGTTGTACAATGAGCAGTTCTTC

clone_size: .
j_call: TRBJ1-1
v_call: TRBV19
d_call: .
cdr3_aa: CASRGRWGYENTEAFF
cdr3_nt: TGTGCCAGTAGGGGTCGGTGGGGGTATGAGAACACTGAAGCTTTCTTT

clone_size: .
j_call: TRBJ1-2
v_call: TRBV6-1
d_call: .
cdr3_aa: CASSEATGQNYGYTF
cdr3_nt: TGTGCCAGCAGTGAAGCTACAGGGCAGAACTATGGCTACACCTTC

clone_size: .
j_call: TRBJ2-7
v_call: TRBV13
d_call: .
cdr3_aa: CASSLARRGGTYEQYF
cdr3_nt: TGTGCCAGCAGCTTAGCACGACGAGGAGGTACCTACGAGCAGTACTTC

clone_size: .
j_call: TRBJ1-6
v_call: TRBV5-1
d_call: .
cdr3_aa: CASSLIPDRDSPLHF
cdr3_nt: TGCGCCAGCAGTTTGATCCCGGACCGGGATTCACCCCTCCACTTT

clone_size: once
j_call: TRBJ2-3
v_call: TRBV6-5
d_call: .
cdr3_aa: CASRSSGPDTQYF
cdr3_nt: TGTGCCAGCAGGAGTTCAGGGCCCGATACGCAGTATTTT

clone_size: .
j_call: TRBJ2-7
v_call: TRBV27
d_call: .
cdr3_aa: CASRTVRTPYSYEQYF
cdr3_nt: TGTGCCAGCAGGACCGTCCGGACACCCTACTCCTACGAGCAGTACTTC

clone_size: .
j_call: TRBJ2-1
v_call: TRBV5-1
d_call: .
cdr3_aa: CASSEGLFFEQFF
cdr3_nt: TGCGCCAGCAGTGAAGGACTCTTTTTTGAGCAGTTCTTC

clone_size: .
j_call: TRBJ2-2
v_call: TRBV19
d_call: TRBD1
cdr3_aa: CASRSTGGLLTGELFF
cdr3_nt: TGTGCCAGTAGATCTACAGGGGGCCTACTCACCGGGGAGCTGTTTTTT

clone_size: .
j_call: TRBJ2-7
v_call: TRBV7-6
d_call: TRBD2
cdr3_aa: CASSRYRGLAGTYEQYF
cdr3_nt: TGTGCCAGCAGTCGTTACAGGGGACTAGCGGGAACCTACGAGCAGTACTTC

clone_size: .
j_call: TRBJ1-4
v_call: TRBV5-6
d_call: TRBD1
cdr3_aa: CASSDRDSTMEKLFF
cdr3_nt: TGTGCCAGCAGTGACCGGGACAGCACTATGGAAAAACTGTTTTTT

clone_size: .
j_call: TRBJ1-2
v_call: TRBV4-3
d_call: TRBD1
cdr3_aa: CASSRTVQGYNTF
cdr3_nt: TGCGCCAGCAGCCGGACGGTACAGGGGTACAACACCTTC

clone_size: .
j_call: TRBJ2-3
v_call: TRBV18
d_call: .
cdr3_aa: CASSPPRLSTDTQYF
cdr3_nt: TGTGCCAGCTCACCACCTCGACTGAGCACAGATACGCAGTATTTT

clone_size: .
j_call: TRBJ2-1
v_call: TRBV19
d_call: .
cdr3_aa: CASSIPGAGSYNEQFF
cdr3_nt: TGTGCCAGTAGTATACCAGGGGCGGGCTCCTACAATGAGCAGTTCTTC

clone_size: .
j_call: TRBJ2-7
v_call: TRBV29-1
d_call: TRBD1
cdr3_aa: CSVEDRGQGVYEQYF
cdr3_nt: TGCAGCGTTGAAGATCGGGGACAGGGGGTTTACGAGCAGTACTTC

clone_size: .
j_call: TRBJ1-1
v_call: TRBV28
d_call: .
cdr3_aa: CASSLTAAAGAFF
cdr3_nt: TGTGCCAGCAGTTTGACCGCAGCCGCTGGAGCTTTCTTT

clone_size: .
j_call: TRBJ1-1
v_call: TRBV5-1
d_call: TRBD1
cdr3_aa: CASKPTMLFRGPDTEAFF
cdr3_nt: TGCGCCAGCAAGCCCACGATGCTTTTCAGGGGGCCGGACACTGAAGCTTTCTTT

clone_size: .
j_call: TRBJ2-7
v_call: TRBV7-6
d_call: .
cdr3_aa: CASSNSGDRTYEQYF
cdr3_nt: TGTGCCAGCAGCAATAGCGGGGACAGGACCTACGAGCAGTACTTC

clone_size: .
j_call: TRBJ1-2
v_call: TRBV6-5
d_call: .
cdr3_aa: CASRRQEGDGYTF
cdr3_nt: TGTGCCAGCAGGAGACAGGAGGGGGATGGCTACACCTTC

clone_size: .
j_call: TRBJ2-1
v_call: TRBV9
d_call: .
cdr3_aa: CASSVEAGRLNEQFF
cdr3_nt: TGTGCCAGCAGCGTAGAAGCGGGTCGCCTCAATGAGCAGTTCTTC

clone_size: .
j_call: TRBJ2-3
v_call: TRBV10-2
d_call: .
cdr3_aa: CASSESGGAATQYF
cdr3_nt: TGCGCCAGCAGTGAGTCGGGGGGGGCGGCTACGCAGTATTTT

clone_size: .
j_call: TRBJ1-1
v_call: TRBV29-1
d_call: .
cdr3_aa: CSATGQSDTEAFF
cdr3_nt: TGCAGCGCGACCGGACAGTCTGACACTGAAGCTTTCTTT

clone_size: .
j_call: TRBJ2-1
v_call: TRBV4-3
d_call: TRBD2
cdr3_aa: CPPRRGGGSYNEQFF
cdr3_nt: TGCCCCCCCCGCCGAGGCGGGGGCTCCTACAATGAGCAGTTCTTC

clone_size: .
j_call: TRBJ2-3
v_call: TRBV5-1
d_call: TRBD2
cdr3_aa: CASSDRWSGRGTDTQYF
cdr3_nt: TGCGCCAGCAGCGACAGGTGGAGCGGGAGGGGCACAGATACGCAGTATTTT

clone_size: few
j_call: TRBJ2-7
v_call: TRBV12-3/TRBV12-4
d_call: .
cdr3_aa: CASSGSIYEQYF
cdr3_nt: TGTGCCAGCTCGGGGTCCATCTACGAGCAGTACTTC

clone_size: .
j_call: TRBJ1-3
v_call: TRBV5-1
d_call: .
cdr3_aa: CASSPVGDSGNTIYF
cdr3_nt: TGCGCCAGCAGCCCGGTCGGAGATTCTGGAAACACCATATATTTT

clone_size: .
j_call: TRBJ2-7
v_call: TRBV28
d_call: .
cdr3_aa: CASRGQHPYEQYF
cdr3_nt: TGTGCCAGCCGAGGGCAACACCCCTACGAGCAGTACTTC

clone_size: .
j_call: TRBJ2-3
v_call: TRBV5-1
d_call: TRBD1
cdr3_aa: CASRRNQKGAGTDTQYF
cdr3_nt: TGCGCCAGCAGGCGGAATCAAAAGGGGGCGGGCACAGATACGCAGTATTTT

clone_size: .
j_call: TRBJ2-3
v_call: TRBV28
d_call: TRBD2
cdr3_aa: CASSLPSGRSTDTQYF
cdr3_nt: TGTGCCAGCAGTTTACCTAGCGGGCGCAGCACAGATACGCAGTATTTT

clone_size: .
j_call: TRBJ1-1
v_call: TRBV6-1
d_call: .
cdr3_aa: CASSEQVNEAFF
cdr3_nt: TGTGCCAGCAGTGAACAGGTCAATGAAGCTTTCTTT

clone_size: .
j_call: TRBJ2-4
v_call: TRBV9
d_call: .
cdr3_aa: CASSAGENKNIQYF
cdr3_nt: TGTGCCAGCAGCGCCGGGGAGAACAAAAACATTCAGTACTTC

clone_size: .
j_call: TRBJ1-2
v_call: TRBV11-3
d_call: .
cdr3_aa: CASSLGGPLSYGYTF
cdr3_nt: TGTGCCAGCAGCTTAGGAGGGCCCTTATCCTATGGCTACACCTTC

clone_size: .
j_call: TRBJ1-3
v_call: TRBV19
d_call: .
cdr3_aa: CASGVSGNTIYF
cdr3_nt: TGTGCCAGTGGGGTCTCTGGAAACACCATATATTTT

clone_size: .
j_call: TRBJ1-2
v_call: TRBV2
d_call: .
cdr3_aa: CASSGTEYYGYTF
cdr3_nt: TGTGCCAGCAGTGGGACAGAGTACTATGGCTACACCTTC

clone_size: .
j_call: TRBJ2-7
v_call: TRBV7-6
d_call: .
cdr3_aa: CASSFGPDGGYEQYF
cdr3_nt: TGTGCCAGCAGCTTTGGGCCGGACGGGGGATACGAGCAGTACTTC

clone_size: .
j_call: TRBJ2-3
v_call: TRBV7-3
d_call: .
cdr3_aa: CASSPDGTDTQYF
cdr3_nt: TGTGCCAGCAGCCCGGACGGCACAGATACGCAGTATTTT